This T cell receptor beta chain emerged from a study of cytomegalovirus exposure and HLA in healthy donors. The wider study: Samples from HLA-typed donors yielded 85 million to 95 million unique TCRs in an early data release.

Findings of the study overall: DRB1 had the most TCR associations and HLA-C the fewest, a later analysis found, with rates varying by HLA locus. Among TCR sequences, most were rare, though some public TCRs appeared in many donors.

Every donor was a healthy person donating bone marrow. The CDR3 contains 17 residues. Trimming took 8 bases from V and 0 from J, leaving 20 bases between them. Points on this clone: Its antigen is unknown.

PCR used 60 Vbeta primers and 13 Jbeta primers. Sequenced by immunoSEQ multiplex PCR; TCRdb stores in-frame clones only, minus some. The table shows 130,000 or so clones, with under 70% occurring only once. The rearrangement joins TRBV23-1 to TRBJ2-1, with a weak D call TRBD1 (6 bases). TRBV23-1 counts as an open reading frame of uncertain function. The sequenced sample was PBMCs. The source of this sequence is a man between 18 and 35 years old in good health and CMV-seronegative. The CDR3 is CASLRANRAFSYNEQFF. CDR3 nucleotide sequence: TGCGCCAGCCTGAGGGCCAACAGGGCGTTCTCCTACAATGAGCAGTTCTTC.